Listed here is a single T cell receptor beta chain. Its antigen is not identified. This sample is drawn from a study of cytomegalovirus exposure and HLA in healthy donors. Study observations and caveats: The classifier reportedly diagnosed cytomegalovirus status with high sensitivity and specificity. In a later analysis, TCR association rates varied by HLA locus: DRB1 most, HLA-C fewest. One cluster of highly shared sequence variants probably arose as a sequencing artifact.

The PCR had 60 Vbeta and 13 Jbeta primers. Sequenced by immunoSEQ multiplex PCR; TCRdb stores in-frame clones only, minus some. Listed are about 39,000 clones; 3% to 4% falls within the top ten. The receptor's source is a woman aged 25 to 39 in good health and CMV-seropositive. Sequenced material: PBMCs.

The CDR3 coding sequence is TGCGCCACCTCGCGTAGCGGGGGAGGGAACACCGGGGAGCTGTTTTTT. It encodes CATSRSGGGNTGELFF. This chain connects TRBV5-1 to TRBJ2-2; 9 nucleotides line up with TRBD2. V was pared by 9 bases and J by 1 base, with 10 bases of the junction left unmatched. Looked up from germline, CDR1 is SGHRS and CDR2 is YFSETQ. The CDR3 sequence is 16 residues long.